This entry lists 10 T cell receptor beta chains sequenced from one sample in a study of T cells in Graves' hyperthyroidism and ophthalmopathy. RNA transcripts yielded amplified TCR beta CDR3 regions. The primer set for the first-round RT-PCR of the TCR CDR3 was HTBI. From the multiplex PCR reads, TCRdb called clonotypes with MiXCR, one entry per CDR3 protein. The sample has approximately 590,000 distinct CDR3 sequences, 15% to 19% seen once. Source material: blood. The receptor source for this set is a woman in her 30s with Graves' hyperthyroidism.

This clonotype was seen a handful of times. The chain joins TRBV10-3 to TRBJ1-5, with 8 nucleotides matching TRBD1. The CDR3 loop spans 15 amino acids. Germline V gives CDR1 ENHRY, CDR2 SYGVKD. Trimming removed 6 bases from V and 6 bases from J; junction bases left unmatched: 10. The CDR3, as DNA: TGTGCCATCAGCCCAGACAGGGGTCGGGGTCAGCCCCAGCATTTT. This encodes CAISPDRGRGQPQHF.

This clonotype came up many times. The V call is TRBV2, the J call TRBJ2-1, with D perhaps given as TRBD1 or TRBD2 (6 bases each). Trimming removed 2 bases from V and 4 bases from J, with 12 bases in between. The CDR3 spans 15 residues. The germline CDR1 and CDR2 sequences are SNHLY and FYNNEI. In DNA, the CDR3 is TGTGCCAGCAGTGAACCGGGGGCGGGTTACAATGAGCAGTTCTTC. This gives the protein CASSEPGAGYNEQFF.

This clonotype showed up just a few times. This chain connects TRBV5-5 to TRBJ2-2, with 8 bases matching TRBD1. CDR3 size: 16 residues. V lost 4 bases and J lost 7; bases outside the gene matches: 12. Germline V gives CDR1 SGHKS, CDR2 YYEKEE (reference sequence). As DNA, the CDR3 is TGTGCCAGCAGCCCCAACCCGACAGGGGCGAGCGGGGAGCTGTTTTTT. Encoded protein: CASSPNPTGASGELFF.

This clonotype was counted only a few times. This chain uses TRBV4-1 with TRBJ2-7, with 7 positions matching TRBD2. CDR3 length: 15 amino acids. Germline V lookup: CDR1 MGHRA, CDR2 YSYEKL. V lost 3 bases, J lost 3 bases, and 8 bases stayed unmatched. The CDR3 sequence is CASSHGGTELYEQYF. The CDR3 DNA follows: TGCGCCAGCAGCCACGGGGGGACTGAACTCTACGAGCAGTACTTC.

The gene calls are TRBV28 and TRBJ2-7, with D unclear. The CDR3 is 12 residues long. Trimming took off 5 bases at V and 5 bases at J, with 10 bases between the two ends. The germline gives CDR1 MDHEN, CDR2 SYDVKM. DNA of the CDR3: TGTGCCAGCAGTCTCCCAAGGGACGAGCAGTACTTC. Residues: CASSLPRDEQYF.

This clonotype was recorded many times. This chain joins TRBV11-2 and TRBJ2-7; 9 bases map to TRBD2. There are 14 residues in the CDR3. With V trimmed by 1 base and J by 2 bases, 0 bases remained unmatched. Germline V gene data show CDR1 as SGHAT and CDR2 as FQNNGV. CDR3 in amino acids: CASSLGLAAYEQYF. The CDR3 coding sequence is TGTGCCAGCAGCTTAGGACTAGCGGCCTACGAGCAGTACTTC.

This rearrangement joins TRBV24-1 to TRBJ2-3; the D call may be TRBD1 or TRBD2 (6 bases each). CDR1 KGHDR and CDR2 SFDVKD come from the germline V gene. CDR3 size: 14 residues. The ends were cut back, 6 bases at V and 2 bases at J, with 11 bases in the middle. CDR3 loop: CATSPGAYTDTQYF. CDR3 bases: TGTGCCACCAGTCCGGGGGCATACACAGATACGCAGTATTTT.

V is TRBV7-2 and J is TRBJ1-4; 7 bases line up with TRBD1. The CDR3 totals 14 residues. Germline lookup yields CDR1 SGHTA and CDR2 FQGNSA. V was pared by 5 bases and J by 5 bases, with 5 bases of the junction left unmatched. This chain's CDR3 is CASSLSGQNEKLFF. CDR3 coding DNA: TGTGCCAGCAGCCTATCGGGACAGAATGAAAAACTGTTTTTT.

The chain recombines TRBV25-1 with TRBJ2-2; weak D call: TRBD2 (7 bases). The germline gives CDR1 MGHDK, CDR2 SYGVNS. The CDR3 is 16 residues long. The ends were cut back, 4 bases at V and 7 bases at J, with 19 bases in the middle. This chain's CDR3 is CASSGTYGGPVGELFF. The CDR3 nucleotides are TGTGCCAGCAGTGGGACGTACGGGGGGCCGGTCGGGGAGCTGTTTTTT.

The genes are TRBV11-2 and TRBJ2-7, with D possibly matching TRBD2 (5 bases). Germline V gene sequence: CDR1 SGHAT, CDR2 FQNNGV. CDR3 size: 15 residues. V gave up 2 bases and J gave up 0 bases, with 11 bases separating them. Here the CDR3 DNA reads TGTGCCAGCAGCTTACGAGGGCCTAGCTCCTACGAGCAGTACTTC. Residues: CASSLRGPSSYEQYF. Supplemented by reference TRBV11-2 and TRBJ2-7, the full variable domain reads EAGVAQSPRYKIIEKRQSVAFWCNPISGHATLYWYQQILGQGPKLLIQFQNNGVVDDSQLPKDRFSAERLKGVDSTLKIQPAKLEDSAVYLCASSLRGPSSYEQYFGPGTRLTVT.